This section outlines one TCR beta chain sequence together with its context. The data are from a study of technical replicates of blood from a handful of donors. Per the germline V gene, CDR1 is MNHEY and CDR2 is SMNVEV (reference sequence). The CDR3 sequence is 16 residues long. The J segment lost 5 bases and the V segment lost 4 bases, leaving 14 bases of the junction unmatched. TCRdb keeps only in-frame clones here, not all; method: immunoSEQ multiplex PCR. The sample lists 80,000 or so clones, approximately 94% occurring once. The TCR sequence derives from a human donor in good health. This chain links TRBV27 with TRBJ2-7; 7 bases line up with TRBD2. Sequencing was performed on T cells isolated from PBMCs. DNA for the CDR3: TGTGCCAGCAGTTATGAGGTCGGGGGAGGGCCCCACGAGCAGTACTTC. Its translation is CASSYEVGGGPHEQYF.